This T cell receptor (beta chain) was observed in a study of PD-L1 blockade in urothelial cancer. In the study overall: Prior chemotherapy regimens per patient numbered 0 to 3. Researchers looked at the blood 3 weeks (second dose) and 6 weeks after treatment began. Reported median T cell count for blood samples was around 150,000. Study-wide findings and caveats: Patients with below-median pretreatment blood clonality survived longer.

With 4 bases clipped from V and 4 bases from J, the junction kept 8 bases outside the gene matches. The CDR3 sequence is 16 residues long. Per germline, CDR1 LGHNT and CDR2 FRNRAP. TCRdb's copy holds only in-frame clones and misses some; the assay was immunoSEQ multiplex PCR. The sample holds some 53,000 clones, roughly 80% seen once. This clone appeared once. The antigen remains undetermined. V and J are TRBV12-5 and TRBJ2-3, with TRBD2 identical over 10 bases. The specimen comprised PBMCs, sampled around atezolizumab (anti-PD-L1) treatment. The clonotype originates from a man aged 70 or older with urothelial cancer. CDR3 sequence (DNA): TGTGCTAGTGGTTGGATAGCGGGAGGAATCTCAGATACGCAGTATTTT. Its translation: CASGWIAGGISDTQYF.